Listed below are T cell receptor beta chains from one sample, sequenced in a study of cytomegalovirus exposure and HLA in healthy donors. Assay used: immunoSEQ multiplex PCR; TCRdb lists only in-frame clones, some missing. In the table there are some 90,000 clones, 81% of which are singletons. What was sequenced was PBMCs. These receptors all stem from a human donor in good health. Each CDR3 is given with its conserved first and last residue. The D gene is left open where the match is weak. Some rows mark clone size as missing; the rest say once, few, many or name a class of expanded clone.

size: -
J: TRBJ2-7
V: TRBV28
D: TRBD2
CDR3: CASAPGGRTYEQYF
DNA: TGTGCCAGCGCACCCGGCGGGAGAACCTACGAGCAGTACTTC

size: -
J: TRBJ1-2
V: TRBV28
D: -
CDR3: CASSLVTGNYGYTF
DNA: TGTGCCAGCAGTTTGGTAACAGGGAACTATGGCTACACCTTC

size: -
J: TRBJ1-3
V: TRBV30
D: -
CDR3: CAWSTANSGNTIYF
DNA: TGTGCCTGGAGTACAGCTAACTCTGGAAACACCATATATTTT

size: -
J: TRBJ2-1
V: TRBV7-3
D: TRBD1
CDR3: CASSPNRRGPNNEQFF
DNA: TGTGCCAGCAGCCCTAATAGAAGGGGGCCGAACAATGAGCAGTTCTTC

size: -
J: TRBJ1-6
V: TRBV30
D: -
CDR3: CAWSRDIGNSPLHF
DNA: TGTGCCTGGAGTCGGGACATTGGAAATTCACCCCTCCACTTT

size: -
J: TRBJ2-2
V: TRBV5-1
D: -
CDR3: CASSLSPGANTGELFF
DNA: TGCGCCAGCAGCTTGAGCCCGGGAGCGAACACCGGGGAGCTGTTTTTT

size: -
J: TRBJ2-5
V: TRBV7-2
D: TRBD2
CDR3: CASSSYGGRFQETQYF
DNA: TGTGCCAGCAGCTCCTATGGCGGGAGGTTCCAAGAGACCCAGTACTTC

size: -
J: TRBJ1-2
V: TRBV29-1
D: -
CDR3: CSVDRALNYGYTF
DNA: TGCAGCGTTGACAGGGCCCTTAACTATGGCTACACCTTC

size: -
J: TRBJ1-3
V: TRBV30
D: TRBD1
CDR3: CAWRKEGANGNTIYF
DNA: TGTGCCTGGAGGAAGGAGGGGGCCAACGGAAACACCATATATTTT

size: -
J: TRBJ2-7
V: TRBV7-9
D: TRBD2
CDR3: CASSRRGLAGGAEQYF
DNA: TGTGCCAGCAGCCGTCGGGGACTAGCGGGAGGTGCCGAGCAGTACTTC

size: few
J: TRBJ1-5
V: TRBV6-6
D: -
CDR3: CASSYGHINQPQHF
DNA: TGTGCCAGCAGTTACGGGCATATCAATCAGCCCCAGCATTTT

size: -
J: TRBJ2-5
V: TRBV2
D: TRBD1
CDR3: CASSDGAGGASETQYF
DNA: TGTGCCAGCAGTGATGGGGCAGGGGGCGCTTCAGAGACCCAGTACTTC

size: -
J: TRBJ2-3
V: TRBV5-1
D: TRBD2
CDR3: CASSLGLAGDTQYF
DNA: TGCGCCAGCAGCTTGGGGCTAGCGGGGGACACGCAGTATTTT

size: -
J: TRBJ2-6
V: TRBV15
D: -
CDR3: CATSTRGSGANVLTF
DNA: TGTGCCACCAGCACGCGAGGTTCTGGGGCCAACGTCCTGACTTTC

size: -
J: TRBJ1-6
V: TRBV7-9
D: -
CDR3: CASSSGGRTSLGSPLHF
DNA: TGTGCCAGCAGCTCGGGGGGCAGGACCAGCCTTGGGTCACCCCTCCACTTT

size: -
J: TRBJ1-2
V: TRBV18
D: TRBD1
CDR3: CASSPPSSGGYGYTF
DNA: TGTGCCAGCTCACCACCTTCATCAGGGGGCTATGGCTACACCTTC

size: -
J: TRBJ2-7
V: TRBV15
D: TRBD1
CDR3: CATSRDRVGEQYF
DNA: TGTGCCACCAGCCGAGACAGGGTCGGCGAGCAGTACTTC

size: -
J: TRBJ2-2
V: TRBV2
D: -
CDR3: CASSEAPGVGGELFF
DNA: TGTGCCAGCAGTGAAGCTCCCGGGGTGGGCGGGGAGCTGTTTTTT

size: once
J: TRBJ2-1
V: TRBV19
D: TRBD2
CDR3: CASSLTSGVYNEQFF
DNA: TGTGCCAGTAGCCTGACTAGCGGGGTCTACAATGAGCAGTTCTTC

size: once
J: TRBJ2-7
V: TRBV7-9
D: TRBD2
CDR3: CSSSPQLAFLSYEQYF
DNA: TGTTCCAGCAGCCCACAACTAGCGTTCCTATCCTACGAGCAGTACTTC

size: -
J: TRBJ1-1
V: TRBV27
D: TRBD1
CDR3: CASSSRDRGVNTEAFF
DNA: TGTGCCAGCAGTTCTAGGGACAGGGGCGTGAACACTGAAGCTTTCTTT

size: -
J: TRBJ1-5
V: TRBV18
D: TRBD1
CDR3: CASSPRDRGGDQPQHF
DNA: TGTGCCAGCTCACCCAGGGACAGGGGCGGCGATCAGCCCCAGCATTTT

size: -
J: TRBJ2-5
V: TRBV4-3
D: -
CDR3: CASSQAPTQTGETQYF
DNA: TGCGCCAGCAGCCAAGCCCCGACTCAGACTGGGGAGACCCAGTACTTC